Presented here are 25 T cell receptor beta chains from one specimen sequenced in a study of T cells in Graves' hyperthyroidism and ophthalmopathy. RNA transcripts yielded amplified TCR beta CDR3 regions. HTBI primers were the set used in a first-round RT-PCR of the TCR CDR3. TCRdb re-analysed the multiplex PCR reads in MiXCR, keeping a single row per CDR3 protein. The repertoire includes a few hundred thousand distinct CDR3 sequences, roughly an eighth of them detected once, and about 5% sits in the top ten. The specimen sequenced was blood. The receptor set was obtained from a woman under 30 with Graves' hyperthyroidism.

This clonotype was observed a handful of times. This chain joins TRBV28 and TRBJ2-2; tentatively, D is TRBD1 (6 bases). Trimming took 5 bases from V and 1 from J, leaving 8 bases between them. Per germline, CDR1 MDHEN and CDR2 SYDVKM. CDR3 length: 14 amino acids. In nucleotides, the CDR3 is TGTGCCAGCAGTCACAGGGAGAACACCGGGGAGCTGTTTTTT. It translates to CASSHRENTGELFF.

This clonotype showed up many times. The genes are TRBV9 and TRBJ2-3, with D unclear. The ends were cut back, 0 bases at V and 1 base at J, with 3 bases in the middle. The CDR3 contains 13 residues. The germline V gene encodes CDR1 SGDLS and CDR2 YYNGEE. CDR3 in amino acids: CASSVGGTDTQYF. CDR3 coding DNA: TGTGCCAGCAGCGTAGGGGGCACAGATACGCAGTATTTT.

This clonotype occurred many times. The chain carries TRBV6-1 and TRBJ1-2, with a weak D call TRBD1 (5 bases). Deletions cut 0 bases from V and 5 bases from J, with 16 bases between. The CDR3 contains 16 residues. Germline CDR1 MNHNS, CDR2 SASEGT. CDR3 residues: CASSEAGPSSGYGYTF. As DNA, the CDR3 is TGTGCCAGCAGTGAAGCGGGACCGTCCTCCGGGTATGGCTACACCTTC.

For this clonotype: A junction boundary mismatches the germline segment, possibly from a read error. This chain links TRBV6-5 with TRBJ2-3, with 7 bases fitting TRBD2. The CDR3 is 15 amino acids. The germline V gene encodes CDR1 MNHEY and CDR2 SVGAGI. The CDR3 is CASNYLAGEADTQYF. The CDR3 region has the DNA TGTGCCAGCAATTACCTGGCGGGGGAGGCAGATACGCAGTATTTT.

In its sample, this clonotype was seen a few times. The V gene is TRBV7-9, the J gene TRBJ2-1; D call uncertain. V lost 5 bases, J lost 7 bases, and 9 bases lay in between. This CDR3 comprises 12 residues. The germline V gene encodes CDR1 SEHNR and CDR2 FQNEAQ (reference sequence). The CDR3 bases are TGTGCCAGCAGCCTCTTCTTTAATGAGCAGTTCTTC. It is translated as CASSLFFNEQFF.

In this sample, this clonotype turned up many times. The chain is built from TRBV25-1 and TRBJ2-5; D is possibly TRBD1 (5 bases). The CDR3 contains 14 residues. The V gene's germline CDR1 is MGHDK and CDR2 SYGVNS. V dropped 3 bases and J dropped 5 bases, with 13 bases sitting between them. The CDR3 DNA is TGTGCCAGCAGTGATCCCAGGGTGGGCGAGACCCAGTACTTC. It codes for CASSDPRVGETQYF.

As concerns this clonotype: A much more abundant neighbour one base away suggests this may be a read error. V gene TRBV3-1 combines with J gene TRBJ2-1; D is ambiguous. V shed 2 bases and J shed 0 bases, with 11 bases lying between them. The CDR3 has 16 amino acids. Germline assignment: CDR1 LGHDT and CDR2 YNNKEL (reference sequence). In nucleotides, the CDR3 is TGTGCCAGCAGCCAAAAGAGAGCGAGCTCCTACAATGAGCAGTTCTTC. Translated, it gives CASSQKRASSYNEQFF.

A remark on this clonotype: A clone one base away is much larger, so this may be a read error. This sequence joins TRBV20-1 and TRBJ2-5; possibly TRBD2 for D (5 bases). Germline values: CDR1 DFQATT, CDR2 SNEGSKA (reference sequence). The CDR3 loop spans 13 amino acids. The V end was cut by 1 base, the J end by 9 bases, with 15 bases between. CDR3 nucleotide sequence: TGCAGTGCTAGAGCCCCGGTATACGGGGCCCAGTACTTC. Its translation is CSARAPVYGAQYF.

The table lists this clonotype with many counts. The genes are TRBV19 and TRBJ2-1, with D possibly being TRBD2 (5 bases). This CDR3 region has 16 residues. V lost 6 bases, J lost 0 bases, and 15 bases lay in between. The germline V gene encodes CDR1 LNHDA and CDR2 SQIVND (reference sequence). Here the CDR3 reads CASRRGASSSYNEQFF. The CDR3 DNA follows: TGTGCCAGTAGACGGGGAGCATCCAGCTCCTACAATGAGCAGTTCTTC.

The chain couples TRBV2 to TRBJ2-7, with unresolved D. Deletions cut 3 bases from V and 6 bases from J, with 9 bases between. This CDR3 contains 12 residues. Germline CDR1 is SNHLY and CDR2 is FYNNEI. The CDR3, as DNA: TGTGCCAGCAGTGATTTGTCCGTCGAGCAGTACTTC. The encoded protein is CASSDLSVEQYF.

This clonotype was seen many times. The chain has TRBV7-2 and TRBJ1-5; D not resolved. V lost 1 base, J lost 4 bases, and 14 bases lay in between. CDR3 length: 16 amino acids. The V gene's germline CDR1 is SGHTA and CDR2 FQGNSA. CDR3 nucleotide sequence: TGTGCCAGCAGCTTAGGCACACGCCTCGGGAATCAGCCCCAGCATTTT. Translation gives CASSLGTRLGNQPQHF.

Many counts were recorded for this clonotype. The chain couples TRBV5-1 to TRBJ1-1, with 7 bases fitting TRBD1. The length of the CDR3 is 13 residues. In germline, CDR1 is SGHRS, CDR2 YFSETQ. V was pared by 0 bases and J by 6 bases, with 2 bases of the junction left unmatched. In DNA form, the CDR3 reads TGCGCCAGCAGCTTGGTAGGGGGCGCTGAAGCTTTCTTT. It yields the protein CASSLVGGAEAFF.

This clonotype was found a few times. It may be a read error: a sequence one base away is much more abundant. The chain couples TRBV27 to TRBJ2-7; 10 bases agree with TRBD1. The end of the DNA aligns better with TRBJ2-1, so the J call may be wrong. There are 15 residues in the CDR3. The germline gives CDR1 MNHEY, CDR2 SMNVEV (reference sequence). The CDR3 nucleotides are TGTGCCAGCAGTCCCACCGGGACAGGGGCCTACGAGCAGTTCTTC. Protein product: CASSPTGTGAYEQFF.

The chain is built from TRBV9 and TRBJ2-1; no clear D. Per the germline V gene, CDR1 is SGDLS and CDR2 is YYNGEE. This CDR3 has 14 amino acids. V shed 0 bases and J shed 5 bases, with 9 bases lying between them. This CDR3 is CASSVDPGDNEQFF. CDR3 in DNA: TGTGCCAGCAGCGTAGACCCAGGAGACAATGAGCAGTTCTTC.

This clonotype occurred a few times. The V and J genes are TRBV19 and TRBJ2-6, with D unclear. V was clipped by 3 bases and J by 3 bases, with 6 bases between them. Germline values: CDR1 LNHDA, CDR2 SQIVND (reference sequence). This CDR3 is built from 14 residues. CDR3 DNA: TGTGCCAGTAGTATCACTGGTGGGGCCAACGTCCTGACTTTC. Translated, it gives CASSITGGANVLTF.

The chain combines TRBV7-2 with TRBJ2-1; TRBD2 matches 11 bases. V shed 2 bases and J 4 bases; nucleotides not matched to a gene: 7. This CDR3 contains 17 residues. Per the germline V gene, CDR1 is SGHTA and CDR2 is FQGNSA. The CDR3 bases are TGTGCCAGCAGCTTAACCGCCACTAGCGGGGGATACAATGAGCAGTTCTTC. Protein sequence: CASSLTATSGGYNEQFF.

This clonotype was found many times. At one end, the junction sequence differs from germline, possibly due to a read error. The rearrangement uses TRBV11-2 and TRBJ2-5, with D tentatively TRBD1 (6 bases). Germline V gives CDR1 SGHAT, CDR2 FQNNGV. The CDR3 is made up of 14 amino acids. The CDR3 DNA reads TGTGCCAGCAGCACCGACAGGATCCAAGAGGCCCAGTACTTC. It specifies CASSTDRIQEAQYF.

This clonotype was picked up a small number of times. The CDR3: CASSLQDYRNEQFF. The CDR3 region has the DNA TGTGCCAGCAGCTTACAGGACTATCGCAATGAGCAGTTCTTC. V gene TRBV11-2 combines with J gene TRBJ2-1; weak D call: TRBD2 (6 bases). CDR1 and CDR2 (germline): SGHAT, FQNNGV. CDR3 length: 14 amino acids. Trimming pared 2 bases from V and 6 bases from J, leaving 11 bases between.

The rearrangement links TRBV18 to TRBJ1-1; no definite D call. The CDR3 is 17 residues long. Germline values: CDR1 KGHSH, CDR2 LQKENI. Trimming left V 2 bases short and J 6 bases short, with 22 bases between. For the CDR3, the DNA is TGTGCCAGCTCACCAGGCCTTTTGAAGACTATAGACCCTGAAGCTTTCTTT. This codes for CASSPGLLKTIDPEAFF.

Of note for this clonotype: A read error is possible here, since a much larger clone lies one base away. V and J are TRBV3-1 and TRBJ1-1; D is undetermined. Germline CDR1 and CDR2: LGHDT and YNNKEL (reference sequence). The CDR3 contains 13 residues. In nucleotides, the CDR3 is TGTGCCAGCAGGCTCGATGGGCGCACTGAAGCTTCCTTT. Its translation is CASRLDGRTEASF.

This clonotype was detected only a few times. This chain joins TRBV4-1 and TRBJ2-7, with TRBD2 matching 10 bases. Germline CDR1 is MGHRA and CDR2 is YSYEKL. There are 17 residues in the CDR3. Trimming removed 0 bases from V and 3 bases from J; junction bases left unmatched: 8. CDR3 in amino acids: CASSQDSSSGSNYEQYF. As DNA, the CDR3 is TGCGCCAGCAGCCAAGATTCATCTAGCGGGAGTAACTACGAGCAGTACTTC.

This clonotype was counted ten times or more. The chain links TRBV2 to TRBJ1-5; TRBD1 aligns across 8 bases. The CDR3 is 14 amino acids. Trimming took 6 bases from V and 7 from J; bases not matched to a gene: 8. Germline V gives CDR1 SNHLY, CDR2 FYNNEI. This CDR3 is CASRLQGVGQPQHF. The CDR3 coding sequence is TGTGCCAGCAGACTACAGGGGGTAGGGCAGCCCCAGCATTTT.

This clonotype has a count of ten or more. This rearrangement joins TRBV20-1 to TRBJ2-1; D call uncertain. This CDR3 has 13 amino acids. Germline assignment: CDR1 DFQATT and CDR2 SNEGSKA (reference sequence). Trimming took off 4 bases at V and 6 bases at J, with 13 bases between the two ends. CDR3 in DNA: TGCAGTGCTACCGGCCTACGACGCAATGAGCAGTTCTTC. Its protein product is CSATGLRRNEQFF.

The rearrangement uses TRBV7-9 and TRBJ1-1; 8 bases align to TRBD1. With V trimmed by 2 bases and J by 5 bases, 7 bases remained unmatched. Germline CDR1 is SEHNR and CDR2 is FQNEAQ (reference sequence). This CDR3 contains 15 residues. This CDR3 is CASSLLGQGGTEAFF. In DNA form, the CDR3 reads TGTGCCAGCAGCTTACTAGGACAGGGAGGAACTGAAGCTTTCTTT.

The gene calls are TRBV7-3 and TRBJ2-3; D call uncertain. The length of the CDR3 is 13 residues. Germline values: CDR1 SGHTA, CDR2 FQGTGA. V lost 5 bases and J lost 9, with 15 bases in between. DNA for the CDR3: TGTGCCAGCAGCACAACGGACCTCGCGACGCAGTATTTT. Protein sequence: CASSTTDLATQYF.